Each of the 28 T cell receptor beta chains below was sequenced from the same sample in a study of identical twins. TCRdb recomputed calls from the 5' RACE reads with MiXCR, one row per CDR3 protein. The sample has hundreds of thousands of distinct CDR3 sequences; more than 8% are singletons. These data also featured in a second study, about yellow fever vaccine responses in identical twins.

The sequenced material came from CD8+ T cells sorted from blood. The receptors shown here come from a woman under 30 in good health.

This clonotype has more than one count but fewer than ten. This chain uses TRBV29-1 with TRBJ1-1; D is ambiguous. This CDR3 has 13 residues. The V end was cut by 7 bases, the J end by 0 bases, with 12 bases between. Germline V gives CDR1 SQVTM, CDR2 ANQGSEA. CDR3 protein: CSAEDGMNTEAFF. Written as DNA, the CDR3 is TGCAGCGCTGAGGACGGAATGAACACTGAAGCTTTCTTT.

The rearrangement joins TRBV7-9 to TRBJ2-7; weak D call: TRBD2 (5 bases). Per the germline V gene, CDR1 is SEHNR and CDR2 is FQNEAQ (reference sequence). The ends were cut back, 3 bases at V and 3 bases at J, with 9 bases in the middle. There are 13 residues in the CDR3. The CDR3 region is CASSFDYNYEQYF. As DNA, the CDR3 is TGTGCCAGCAGCTTTGACTACAACTACGAGCAGTACTTC.

This chain connects TRBV7-9 to TRBJ1-5, with 7 bases lining up with TRBD1. J gave up 3 bases and V 2 bases, and 10 bases lay outside the gene matches. The CDR3 sequence is 17 residues long. Germline CDR1 is SEHNR and CDR2 is FQNEAQ (reference sequence). Here the CDR3 DNA reads TGTGCCAGCAGCTTATGGCAGACAGGGTTCAACAATCAGCCCCAGCATTTT. Translation: CASSLWQTGFNNQPQHF. Full variable domain (remainder filled in from reference TRBV7-9 and TRBJ1-5): DTGVSQNPRHKITKRGQNVTFRCDPISEHNRLYWYRQTLGQGPEFLTYFQNEAQLEKSRLLSDRFSAERPKGSFSTLEIQRTEQGDSAMYLCASSLWQTGFNNQPQHFGDGTRLSIL.

Note on this clonotype: A read error is possible here, since a much larger clone lies one base away. The V gene is TRBV28, the J gene TRBJ2-1; TRBD1 matches at 7 bases. The CDR3 has 15 amino acids. From germline, CDR1 is MDHEN and CDR2 SYDVKM. The CDR3 DNA reads TGTGGCAGCAGTAAATCAGGGGGTCTCTACAATGAGCAGTTCTTC. It encodes CGSSKSGGLYNEQFF.

This clonotype was seen ten or more times. The chain combines TRBV7-9 with TRBJ2-7; D ambiguous. This CDR3 contains 13 residues. The V end lost 5 bases, the J end lost 0 bases, and 8 bases lay between the germline ends. Germline CDR1 reads SEHNR; CDR2 reads FQNEAQ (reference sequence). CDR3 bases: TGTGCCAGCAGCAGCAGATACTCCTACGAGCAGTACTTC. It yields the protein CASSSRYSYEQYF.

At least ten counts were recorded for this clonotype. This chain links TRBV12-3 or TRBV12-4 with TRBJ1-2, with no clear D. V was clipped by 3 bases and J by 0 bases, with 8 bases between them. The CDR3 runs 14 residues. Written as DNA, the CDR3 is TGTGCCAGCAGTTTCGGCACGACTAACTATGGCTACACCTTC. Translation: CASSFGTTNYGYTF.

This clonotype was seen a handful of times. This chain connects TRBV12-3 or TRBV12-4 to TRBJ1-4; possibly TRBD1 for D (6 bases). This CDR3 is built from 14 residues. Trimming pared 4 bases from V and 8 bases from J, leaving 14 bases between. The CDR3 sequence is CASSWGGAGEKLFF. The CDR3 nucleotides are TGTGCCAGCAGTTGGGGGGGGGCAGGAGAAAAACTGTTTTTT.

This clonotype came up a few times. The rearrangement links TRBV14 to TRBJ2-5; 11 nucleotides match TRBD2. After removal of 5 bases from V and 3 bases from J, the junction contained 11 bases not matched to a gene. From germline, CDR1 is SGHDN and CDR2 FVKESK. CDR3 length equals 17 residues. Here the CDR3 reads CASSDPFSGGAEETQYF. The DNA for the CDR3 is TGTGCCAGCAGCGATCCCTTTAGCGGGGGGGCCGAAGAGACCCAGTACTTC.

The chain carries TRBV29-1 and TRBJ1-4; tentatively, D is TRBD1 (5 bases). Germline assignment: CDR1 SQVTM and CDR2 ANQGSEA. The ends were cut back, 6 bases at V and 7 bases at J, with 24 bases in the middle. The CDR3 covers 16 residues. CDR3 sequence: CSVDGRLTADVEKLFF. The CDR3 nucleotides read TGCAGCGTAGATGGCAGATTGACAGCGGATGTTGAAAAACTGTTTTTT.

This clonotype was seen repeatedly, ten times or more. The CDR3 spells CASSPPGTNEQYF. CDR3 bases: TGTGCCAGCAGTCCACCGGGAACAAACGAGCAGTACTTC. The genes are TRBV12-3 or TRBV12-4 and TRBJ2-7, with D tentatively TRBD2 (5 bases). Trimming stripped 5 bases from V and 5 bases from J, with 13 bases between. CDR3 length equals 13 residues.

This clonotype was observed a handful of times. The chain combines TRBV4-2 with TRBJ2-3, with D perhaps given as TRBD1 or TRBD2 (5 bases each). Germline V lookup: CDR1 LGHNA, CDR2 YNFKEQ. Deletions cut 1 base from V and 4 bases from J, with 9 bases between. The CDR3 contains 14 residues. Here the CDR3 reads CASSQGTGPDTQYF. CDR3 DNA sequence: TGTGCCAGCAGCCAAGGTACGGGGCCAGATACGCAGTATTTT.

This clonotype was seen ten or more times. This chain joins TRBV4-3 and TRBJ2-1; TRBD2 aligns across 8 bases. V was pared by 3 bases and J by 4 bases, with 8 bases of the junction left unmatched. The CDR3 has 16 residues. Per the germline V gene, CDR1 is LGHNA and CDR2 is YSLEER. The CDR3 DNA follows: TGCGCCAGCAGCCAGGGGATAGCGGGACCTTACAATGAGCAGTTCTTC. Its protein product is CASSQGIAGPYNEQFF.

This clonotype was seen many times. V and J are TRBV3-1 and TRBJ2-2; 9 nucleotides match TRBD1. The junction had 9 bases not matched to a gene; V was cut back by 0 bases and J by 4 bases. The germline gives CDR1 LGHDT, CDR2 YNNKEL (reference sequence). CDR3 length: 18 amino acids. This CDR3 reads CASSQEDRGLSTTGELFF. DNA of the CDR3: TGTGCCAGCAGCCAAGAGGACAGGGGTCTCTCTACCACCGGGGAGCTGTTTTTT.

The chain is built from TRBV5-6 and TRBJ2-7; either TRBD1 or TRBD2 may fit D (5 bases each). In germline, CDR1 is SGHDT, CDR2 YYEEEE. V was shortened by 4 bases and J by 5 bases, with 13 bases between the two germline ends. The CDR3 contains 13 residues. CDR3 region: CASSPPGLNEQYF. The CDR3 DNA follows: TGTGCCAGCAGCCCCCCGGGGCTCAACGAGCAGTACTTC.

The chain uses TRBV7-9 and TRBJ2-1, with D possibly TRBD2 on 6 matching bases. Trimming left V 11 bases short and J 6 bases short, with 14 bases between. CDR3 length equals 12 residues. Germline-derived CDR1 and CDR2 are SEHNR and FQNEAQ (reference sequence). The CDR3 spells CAAGGEVNEQFF. The CDR3 DNA is TGTGCCGCCGGCGGGGAAGTCAATGAGCAGTTCTTC.

In its sample, this clonotype was seen many times. J is TRBJ2-1 and V is TRBV5-1; D not certain. Germline values: CDR1 SGHRS, CDR2 YFSETQ. CDR3 length: 13 amino acids. V lost 0 bases, J lost 4 bases, and 5 bases lay in between. The CDR3 is CASSLERYNEQFF. The CDR3 DNA reads as TGCGCCAGCAGCTTGGAACGGTACAATGAGCAGTTCTTC. The entire variable domain, with the rest obtained from reference TRBV5-1 and TRBJ2-1, is as follows: KAGVTQTPRYLIKTRGQQVTLSCSPISGHRSVSWYQQTPGQGLQFLFEYFSETQRNKGNFPGRFSGRQFSNSRSEMNVSTLELGDSALYLCASSLERYNEQFFGPGTRLTVL.

This clonotype was detected a few times. This sequence joins TRBV11-2 and TRBJ2-7; tentatively, D is TRBD2 (5 bases). The CDR3 length is 13 residues. V was trimmed by 4 bases and J by 3 bases, leaving 10 bases between them. The germline gives CDR1 SGHAT, CDR2 FQNNGV. The CDR3 DNA reads TGTGCCAGCAGCTCGAGGGCCTACTACGAGCAGTACTTC. It translates to CASSSRAYYEQYF.

The chain employs TRBV18 and TRBJ1-1, with TRBD1 matching 9 bases. CDR1 KGHSH and CDR2 LQKENI come from the germline V gene. J gave up 6 bases and V 8 bases, and 19 bases lay outside the gene matches. This CDR3 is built from 17 residues. The CDR3 nucleotides read TGTGCCAGCCGTGGGGGGGACAGGGTGGTCCCGGACGCTGAAGCTTTCTTT. The encoded protein is CASRGGDRVVPDAEAFF.

Ten or more counts support this clonotype. V gene TRBV5-1 combines with J gene TRBJ1-1; 9 bases are shared with TRBD1. The CDR3 length is 16 residues. Germline assignment: CDR1 SGHRS and CDR2 YFSETQ. V shed 4 bases and J 3 bases; nucleotides not matched to a gene: 10. The CDR3 DNA is TGCGCCAGCAGCCCTAGGTGGACAGGGGAGGACACTGAAGCTTTCTTT. It translates to CASSPRWTGEDTEAFF.

This clonotype was seen repeatedly, ten times or more. The chain combines TRBV7-9 with TRBJ2-2; 10 bases align to TRBD2. This CDR3 region has 16 residues. Germline V lookup: CDR1 SEHNR, CDR2 FQNEAQ (reference sequence). With V trimmed by 5 bases and J by 3 bases, 6 bases remained unmatched. For the CDR3, the DNA is TGTGCCAGCAGCCCACCGGGACTAGCGCACACCGGGGAGCTGTTTTTT. Amino acid sequence: CASSPPGLAHTGELFF.

J is TRBJ2-7 and V is TRBV7-2; weak D call: TRBD1 (6 bases). CDR1 and CDR2 from the germline V gene are SGHTA and FQGNSA. There are 13 residues in the CDR3. V lost 6 bases, J lost 2 bases, and 11 bases lay in between. The CDR3 nucleotides read TGTGCCAGCAGGCCCCCAGGGGCCTACGAGCAGTACTTC. Protein: CASRPPGAYEQYF.

V gene TRBV2 combines with J gene TRBJ2-7, with 10 nucleotides matching TRBD2. Germline CDR1 is SNHLY and CDR2 is FYNNEI. J gave up 0 bases and V 4 bases, and 3 bases lay outside the gene matches. The CDR3 contains 15 residues. CDR3 protein: CASSVPSGSSYEQYF. CDR3 bases: TGTGCCAGCAGTGTACCTAGCGGGAGCTCCTACGAGCAGTACTTC.

This clonotype was seen a handful of times. The genes are TRBV15 and TRBJ2-7; D not resolved. The CDR3 is 14 amino acids. The germline V gene has CDR1 LNHNV and CDR2 YYDKDF (reference sequence). V was clipped by 0 bases and J by 0 bases, with 6 bases between them. DNA of the CDR3: TGTGCCACCAGCAGAGATACAATCTCCTACGAGCAGTACTTC. The encoded protein is CATSRDTISYEQYF.

Many counts were recorded for this clonotype. The chain is built from TRBV7-3 and TRBJ1-6; 8 bases are shared with TRBD1. Germline V gene data show CDR1 as SGHTA and CDR2 as FQGTGA. Trimming cost V 4 bases and J 5 bases; bases outside gene matches: 1. This CDR3 is 14 amino acids long. The CDR3 region has the DNA TGTGCCAGCAGCTCGGACAGGGATAATTCACCCCTCCACTTT. It encodes CASSSDRDNSPLHF.

This clonotype was found many times. The chain is built from TRBV7-9 and TRBJ1-2, with 8 bases aligning to TRBD1. This CDR3 spans 16 amino acids. V trimming: 3 bases; J trimming: 4 bases; junction bases outside the gene matches: 10. Germline CDR1 and CDR2: SEHNR and FQNEAQ (reference sequence). In DNA, the CDR3 is TGTGCCAGCAGCTTCCCCCGGACAGGGATGTCCTATGGCTACACCTTC. Its translation is CASSFPRTGMSYGYTF.

This clonotype appeared a few times. CDR3 residues: CASSTTSGRKDEQYF. Written as DNA, the CDR3 is TGTGCCAGCAGCACAACTAGCGGGAGGAAGGACGAGCAGTACTTC. The J gene is TRBJ2-7, the V gene TRBV9, with TRBD2 matching 12 bases. Looked up from germline, CDR1 is SGDLS and CDR2 is YYNGEE. This CDR3 region has 15 residues. Trimming took 4 bases from V and 5 from J; bases not matched to a gene: 7. Looking up the rest from reference TRBV9 and TRBJ2-7 gives the full variable domain: DSGVTQTPKHLITATGQRVTLRCSPRSGDLSVYWYQQSLDQGLQFLIQYYNGEERAKGNILERFSAQQFPDLHSELNLSSLELGDSALYFCASSTTSGRKDEQYFGPGTRLTVT.

This clonotype occurred a few times. The gene calls are TRBV7-9 and TRBJ1-1; 7 bases are a match to TRBD1. Per germline, CDR1 SEHNR and CDR2 FQNEAQ (reference sequence). This CDR3 comprises 15 residues. With 4 bases clipped from V and 6 bases from J, the junction kept 11 bases outside the gene matches. The CDR3 DNA reads as TGTGCCAGCAGCTCCGCAAGGGGGCGAAGGGCTGAAGCTTTCTTT. This translates into CASSSARGRRAEAFF.

This chain joins TRBV12-3 or TRBV12-4 and TRBJ2-5; 11 nucleotides align to TRBD1. The junction had 6 bases not matched to a gene; V was cut back by 5 bases and J by 4 bases. The CDR3 has 15 residues. The CDR3 region is CASSPRTGGRETQYF. CDR3 nucleotide sequence: TGTGCCAGCAGTCCCCGGACAGGGGGCAGAGAGACCCAGTACTTC.